A selection of T cell receptor beta chains follows, all from one sample in a study of blood T cell repertoires in COVID-19. The protocol was immunoSEQ multiplex PCR, while the TCRdb copy is restricted to in-frame clones and leaves out a portion. Of approximately 250,000 clones in the sample, approximately 90% were seen once. The sequenced material came from PBMCs or T cells enriched from blood (not recorded which). The receptors come from a woman in her thirties or forties with acute COVID-19. Each CDR3 is given with its conserved first and last residue. A D gene is named only where the DNA matches it firmly. Size is stated for part of the rows, as once, few or many counts, or as a class when the clone is expanded.

size: NA; D: TRBD2; J: TRBJ2-1; V: TRBV7-2; DNA: TGTGCCAGCAGCTTAGGGTTCGGGGGGTCCTACAATGAGCAGTTCTTC; CDR3: CASSLGFGGSYNEQFF
size: NA; D: TRBD2; J: TRBJ2-2; V: TRBV9; DNA: TGTGCCAGCAGCGTAGAAAGCGGGAGGGCACGATCCGGGGAGCTGTTTTTT; CDR3: CASSVESGRARSGELFF
size: NA; D: TRBD1; J: TRBJ1-2; V: TRBV28; DNA: TGTGCCAGCAGCTGGGGGACAGGGATATCCAACTATGGCTACACCTTC; CDR3: CASSWGTGISNYGYTF
size: NA; D: TRBD1; J: TRBJ2-5; V: TRBV7-2; DNA: TGTGCCAGCAGCTTTCAGGGGGCCGGGGAGACCCAGTACTTC; CDR3: CASSFQGAGETQYF
size: few; D: TRBD1; J: TRBJ1-1; V: TRBV28; DNA: TGTGCCAGCAGTTCCGGGACAGGGAACACTGAAGCTTTCTTT; CDR3: CASSSGTGNTEAFF
size: NA; D: NA; J: TRBJ1-1; V: TRBV7-2; DNA: TGTGCCAGCAGCTTCCAATTGGGGAGGGACACTGAAGCTTTCTTT; CDR3: CASSFQLGRDTEAFF
size: NA; D: TRBD1; J: TRBJ2-2; V: TRBV7-3; DNA: TGTGCCAGCAGCTTAAAGACAGGGACCGGGGAGCTGTTTTTT; CDR3: CASSLKTGTGELFF
size: NA; D: TRBD1; J: TRBJ1-2; V: TRBV9; DNA: TGTGCCAGCAGCGAGTATCCGGGACAGACTAACTATGGCTACACCTTC; CDR3: CASSEYPGQTNYGYTF
size: NA; D: TRBD1; J: TRBJ2-7; V: TRBV10-1; DNA: TGCGCCAGCAGTGAGGGGCAGGGGGCCTACGAGCAGTACTTC; CDR3: CASSEGQGAYEQYF
size: NA; D: NA; J: TRBJ2-3; V: TRBV24-1; DNA: TGTGCCACCAGTGATTCGGGGCAGGGGGGCGTGGATACGCAGTATTTT; CDR3: CATSDSGQGGVDTQYF
size: NA; D: TRBD1; J: TRBJ2-7; V: TRBV2; DNA: TGTGCCAGCAATTTATACGGGACAGGGACCTACGAGCAGTACTTC; CDR3: CASNLYGTGTYEQYF
size: NA; D: NA; J: TRBJ1-6; V: TRBV5-1; DNA: TGCGCCAGCAGCTTGAGTCATTCCCAGAATTCACCCCTCCACTTT; CDR3: CASSLSHSQNSPLHF
size: NA; D: NA; J: TRBJ1-1; V: TRBV4-1; DNA: TGCGCCAGCAGCAACTGGGGCCCCGAAGCTTTCTTT; CDR3: CASSNWGPEAFF
size: once; D: TRBD2; J: TRBJ2-2; V: TRBV3-1/TRBV3-2; DNA: TGTGCCAGCAGCCAAGATCAACTAGCGGGAGGGACTCACGCCGGGGAGCTGTTTTTT; CDR3: CASSQDQLAGGTHAGELFF
size: NA; D: NA; J: TRBJ1-2; V: TRBV19; DNA: TGTGCCAGTAGTCCCCAGACGGAAGCGGGTGGCTACACCTTC; CDR3: CASSPQTEAGGYTF
size: NA; D: TRBD1; J: TRBJ2-5; V: TRBV24-1; DNA: TGTGCCACCAGTCCCGGGACAGGGGAAGAGACCCAGTACTTC; CDR3: CATSPGTGEETQYF
size: NA; D: NA; J: TRBJ1-4; V: TRBV3-1/TRBV3-2; DNA: TGTGCCAGCAGCCATAGGCAGGGGAGTGAAAAACTGTTTTTT; CDR3: CASSHRQGSEKLFF
size: few; D: NA; J: TRBJ2-1; V: TRBV7-9; DNA: TGTGCCAGCAGCTTAGCTCGGGGAACGGGAGTTGAGCAGTTCTTC; CDR3: CASSLARGTGVEQFF
size: once; D: NA; J: TRBJ1-3; V: TRBV5-6; DNA: TGTGCCAGCAGCTTGGGCCAGGGCTATGGAAACACCATATATTTT; CDR3: CASSLGQGYGNTIYF
size: NA; D: NA; J: TRBJ1-6; V: TRBV5-6; DNA: TGTGCCAGCAGCTTGATTGGGGCAGTCGACTCACCCCTCCACTTT; CDR3: CASSLIGAVDSPLHF
size: NA; D: NA; J: TRBJ1-6; V: TRBV25-1; DNA: TGTGCCAGCAGTGTGCAGAATTCACCCCTCCACTTT; CDR3: CASSVQNSPLHF
size: NA; D: TRBD2; J: TRBJ2-1; V: TRBV5-1; DNA: TGCGCCAGCAGCTTGCTACTAGCGGGAGGGTCCTACAATGAGCAGTTCTTC; CDR3: CASSLLLAGGSYNEQFF